A selection of T cell receptor beta chains follows, all from one sample in a study of blood T cell repertoires in COVID-19. Sequenced by immunoSEQ multiplex PCR; TCRdb stores in-frame clones only, minus some. Among 250,000 to 350,000 clones listed, 70% to 90% were seen once. Sequencing used PBMCs or T cells enriched from blood (not recorded which). Receptor source: a young woman who had recovered from COVID-19. The CDR3 runs from the conserved cysteine through the conserved F or W. The D gene is left open where the match is weak. Part of the rows lack a size; the others show once, few, many or a class for expanded clones.

cdr3_aa,cdr3_nt,d_call,j_call,v_call,clone_size
CASSPPQGGEKLFF,TGTGCCAGCTCACCACCGCAGGGCGGTGAAAAACTGTTTTTT,NA,TRBJ1-4,TRBV18,NA
CASSSRTVPYEQYF,TGTGCCAGCAGCTCTCGGACAGTTCCCTACGAGCAGTACTTC,NA,TRBJ2-7,TRBV3-1/TRBV3-2,NA
CASSEFRDRGPRSSYNEQFF,TGTGCCAGCAGTGAATTCAGGGACAGGGGGCCGCGGAGCTCCTACAATGAGCAGTTCTTC,TRBD1,TRBJ2-1,TRBV2,NA
CASSQSGTGPSGNTIYF,TGCGCCAGCAGTCAATCGGGGACAGGCCCCTCTGGAAACACCATATATTTT,TRBD1,TRBJ1-3,TRBV23-1,NA
CASNLRDYQPQHF,TGTGCCAGCAACCTCCGGGACTATCAGCCCCAGCATTTT,NA,TRBJ1-5,TRBV6-6,NA
CASSGYRTDTEAFF,TGTGCCAGCAGCGGCTACAGGACCGACACTGAAGCTTTCTTT,NA,TRBJ1-1,TRBV7-8,NA
CASSLGDYGLNTEAFF,TGTGCCAGCAGCTTAGGCGATTACGGGTTGAACACTGAAGCTTTCTTT,NA,TRBJ1-1,TRBV11-2,NA
CASSLASPREQFF,TGTGCCAGCAGCTTAGCCTCCCCCCGGGAGCAGTTCTTC,NA,TRBJ2-1,TRBV11-2,NA
CASSLEGTEPYEQYF,TGCGCCAGCAGCTTGGAGGGGACAGAGCCCTACGAGCAGTACTTC,TRBD1,TRBJ2-7,TRBV5-1,NA
CASSLKGTGRPSGNTIYF,TGTGCCAGCAGCTTAAAGGGGACAGGGCGCCCCTCTGGAAACACCATATATTTT,TRBD1,TRBJ1-3,TRBV7-9,NA
CATSRLAGEQYF,TGTGCCACCAGCAGACTAGCGGGAGAGCAGTACTTC,TRBD2,TRBJ2-7,TRBV15,NA
CASTDYYGYTF,TGTGCCAGTACGGACTACTATGGCTACACCTTC,NA,TRBJ1-2,TRBV19,NA
CSARDISGYTF,TGCAGTGCTAGAGATATCTCGGGCTACACCTTC,NA,TRBJ1-2,TRBV20-1,NA
CASTRTGGAGNTIYF,TGTGCCAGCACTCGTACAGGGGGTGCAGGAAACACCATATATTTT,TRBD1,TRBJ1-3,TRBV25-1,NA
CASRSTAYQPQHF,TGTGCCAGCAGATCGACAGCTTATCAGCCCCAGCATTTT,NA,TRBJ1-5,TRBV28,NA
CASSYRGGLNTEAFF,TGTGCCAGCAGTTACCGGGGAGGGTTGAACACTGAAGCTTTCTTT,NA,TRBJ1-1,TRBV6-5,NA
CASSPSLETQYF,TGTGCCAGCAGTCCTAGCTTAGAGACCCAGTACTTC,NA,TRBJ2-5,TRBV11-2,NA
CAISESAGAEQFF,TGTGCCATCAGTGAGTCAGCAGGGGCTGAGCAGTTCTTC,NA,TRBJ2-1,TRBV10-3,NA
CASSIGTGITYEQYF,TGTGCCAGCAGTATTGGGACAGGGATTACCTACGAGCAGTACTTC,TRBD1,TRBJ2-7,TRBV11-2,NA
CATSDRGTSGEQFF,TGTGCCACCAGTGATAGGGGGACTAGCGGGGAGCAGTTCTTC,TRBD2,TRBJ2-1,TRBV24-1,once
CASSIGQSSYEQYF,TGTGCCAGCAGTATAGGACAGTCCTCCTACGAGCAGTACTTC,NA,TRBJ2-7,TRBV6-5,NA
CASSPLGGADTQYF,TGTGCCAGCAGTCCCCTCGGAGGGGCGGATACGCAGTATTTT,NA,TRBJ2-3,TRBV28,NA
CASSQSRGTQPLLNEKLFF,TGCGCCAGCAGTCAATCCCGCGGGACCCAACCCTTACTTAATGAAAAACTGTTTTTT,NA,TRBJ1-4,TRBV23-1,NA
CASSLGSGFQETQYF,TGTGCCAGCAGCTTAGGTTCAGGGTTTCAAGAGACCCAGTACTTC,NA,TRBJ2-5,TRBV11-3,NA
CASTPDHNYGYTF,TGTGCCAGCACCCCAGATCATAACTATGGCTACACCTTC,NA,TRBJ1-2,TRBV9,NA
CASSYGTAGGTEAFF,TGTGCCAGCAGTTACGGTACCGCGGGTGGTACTGAAGCTTTCTTT,NA,TRBJ1-1,TRBV6-5,few